This TCR beta chain was profiled in a study of cytomegalovirus exposure and HLA in healthy donors. CDR3 length equals 14 residues. The V end lost 5 bases, the J end lost 2 bases, and 12 bases lay between the germline ends. Germline V gives CDR1 SGHVS, CDR2 FQNEAQ. PCR involved 60 Vbeta and 13 Jbeta primers. TCRdb keeps only in-frame clones here, not all; method: immunoSEQ multiplex PCR. The table lists 35,000 to 50,000 clones, roughly half of them singletons. What was sequenced was PBMCs. The V gene is TRBV7-8, the J gene TRBJ1-1; D unclear. This receptor was identified in a man in his sixties in good health and CMV-seronegative. CDR3 region: CASSVSGINTEAFF. In DNA form, the CDR3 reads TGTGCCAGCAGCGTCTCAGGTATTAACACTGAAGCTTTCTTT.